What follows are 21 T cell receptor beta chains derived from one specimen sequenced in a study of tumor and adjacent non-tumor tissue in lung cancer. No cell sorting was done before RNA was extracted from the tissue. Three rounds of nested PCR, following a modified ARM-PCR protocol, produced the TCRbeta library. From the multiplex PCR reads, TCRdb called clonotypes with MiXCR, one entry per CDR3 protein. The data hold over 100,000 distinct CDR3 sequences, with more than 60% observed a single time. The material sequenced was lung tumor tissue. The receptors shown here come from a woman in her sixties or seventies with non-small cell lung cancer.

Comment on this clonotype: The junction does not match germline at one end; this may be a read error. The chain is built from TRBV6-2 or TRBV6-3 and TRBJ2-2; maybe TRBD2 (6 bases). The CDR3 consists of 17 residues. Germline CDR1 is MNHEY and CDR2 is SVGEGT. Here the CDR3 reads CASSYTQQRGNTGGLFF. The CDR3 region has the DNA TGTGCTAGCAGTTACACCCAACAGAGGGGCAACACCGGGGGGCTGTTTTTT.

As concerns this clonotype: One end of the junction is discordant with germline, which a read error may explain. The CDR3 nucleotides are TGTGCCAGCAGCCCCGCCGAGCAGGGAGGTCATACTCAGTTTTTT. Its translation is CASSPAEQGGHTQFF. The chain links TRBV11-3 to TRBJ2-3, with D perhaps matching TRBD2 (6 bases). The CDR3 consists of 15 residues. Germline CDR1 is SGHNT and CDR2 is YENEEA.

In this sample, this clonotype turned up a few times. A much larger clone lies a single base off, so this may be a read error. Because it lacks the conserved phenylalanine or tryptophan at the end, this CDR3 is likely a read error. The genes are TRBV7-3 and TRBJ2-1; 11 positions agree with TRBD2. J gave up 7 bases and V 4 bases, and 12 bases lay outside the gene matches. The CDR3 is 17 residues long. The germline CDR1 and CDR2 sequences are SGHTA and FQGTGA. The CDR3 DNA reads TGTGCCAGCAGCTCCCGCGGGGAACTAGCGGGGGTAAATGAGCAGTTCCTC. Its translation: CASSSRGELAGVNEQFL.

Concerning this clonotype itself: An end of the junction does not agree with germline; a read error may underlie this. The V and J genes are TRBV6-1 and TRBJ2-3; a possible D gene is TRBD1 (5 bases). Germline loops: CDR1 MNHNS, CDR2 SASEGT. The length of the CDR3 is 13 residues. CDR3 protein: CAISGQGRDTKYF. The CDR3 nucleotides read TGTGCCATCAGTGGACAAGGCCGAGATACGAAGTATTTT.

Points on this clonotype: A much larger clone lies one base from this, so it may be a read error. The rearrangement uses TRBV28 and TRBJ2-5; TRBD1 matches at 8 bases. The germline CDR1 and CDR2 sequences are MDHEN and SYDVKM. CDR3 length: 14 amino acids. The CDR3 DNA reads TGTACCACCAGGGACAGGAGGAAATTGGAGACCCAGTACTTC. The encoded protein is CTTRDRRKLETQYF.

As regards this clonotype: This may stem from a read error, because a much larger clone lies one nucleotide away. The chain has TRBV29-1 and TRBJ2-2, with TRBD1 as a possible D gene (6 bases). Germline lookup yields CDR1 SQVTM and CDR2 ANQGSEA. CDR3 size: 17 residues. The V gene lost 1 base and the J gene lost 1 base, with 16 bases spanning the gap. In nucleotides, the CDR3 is TGCAGCGTTGAAGTTGCGGTAGGGACAATGAACACCGGGGAGCTGTTTTTT. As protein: CSVEVAVGTMNTGELFF.

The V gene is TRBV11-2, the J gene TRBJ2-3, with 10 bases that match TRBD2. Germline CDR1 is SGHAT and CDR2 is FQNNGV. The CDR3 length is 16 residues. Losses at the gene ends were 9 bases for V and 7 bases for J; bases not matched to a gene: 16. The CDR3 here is CARGLAGGTGVYTQYF. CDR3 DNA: TGTGCCAGAGGCTTAGCGGGGGGAACGGGGGTGTATACGCAGTATTTT.

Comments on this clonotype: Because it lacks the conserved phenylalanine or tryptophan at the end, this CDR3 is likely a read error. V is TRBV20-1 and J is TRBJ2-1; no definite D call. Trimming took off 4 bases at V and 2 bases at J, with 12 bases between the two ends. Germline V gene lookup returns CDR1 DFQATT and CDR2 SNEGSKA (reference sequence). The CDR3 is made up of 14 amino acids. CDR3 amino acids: CSAKSGPTYNEQFL. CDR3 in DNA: TGCAGTGCTAAGAGTGGCCCGACCTACAATGAGCAGTTCCTC.

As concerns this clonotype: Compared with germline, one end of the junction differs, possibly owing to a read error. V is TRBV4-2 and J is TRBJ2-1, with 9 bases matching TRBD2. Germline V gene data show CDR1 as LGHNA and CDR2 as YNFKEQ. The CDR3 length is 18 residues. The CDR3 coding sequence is TGTACCAGCAGCCAAGAATCGTCCTCCGGGACTAGCTGGAGTGAGCAGTTCTTC. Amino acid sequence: CTSSQESSSGTSWSEQFF.

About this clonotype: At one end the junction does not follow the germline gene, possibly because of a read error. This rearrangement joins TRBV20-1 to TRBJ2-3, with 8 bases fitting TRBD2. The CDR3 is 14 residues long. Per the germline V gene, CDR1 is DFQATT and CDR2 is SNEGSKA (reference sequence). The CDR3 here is CSDRLARGSDTQYF. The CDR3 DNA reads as TGCAGTGATAGACTAGCGCGAGGGTCTGATACGCAGTATTTT.

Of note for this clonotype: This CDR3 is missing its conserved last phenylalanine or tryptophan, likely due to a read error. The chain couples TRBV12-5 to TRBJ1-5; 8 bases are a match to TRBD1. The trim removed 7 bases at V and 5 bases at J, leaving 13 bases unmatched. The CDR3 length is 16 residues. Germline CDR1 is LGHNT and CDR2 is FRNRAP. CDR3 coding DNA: TGTGCTAGTGCCAACGCCGACAGGGGCCTATATCAGCCCCAGCATTAT. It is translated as CASANADRGLYQPQHY.

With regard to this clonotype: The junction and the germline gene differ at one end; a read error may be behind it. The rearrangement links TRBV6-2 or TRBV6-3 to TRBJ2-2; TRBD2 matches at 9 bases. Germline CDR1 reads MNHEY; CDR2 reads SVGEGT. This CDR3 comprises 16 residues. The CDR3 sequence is CVSTAPSLAGTGELFF. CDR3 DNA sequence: TGTGTCAGCACTGCCCCTTCCCTAGCGGGGACCGGGGAGCTGTTTTTT.

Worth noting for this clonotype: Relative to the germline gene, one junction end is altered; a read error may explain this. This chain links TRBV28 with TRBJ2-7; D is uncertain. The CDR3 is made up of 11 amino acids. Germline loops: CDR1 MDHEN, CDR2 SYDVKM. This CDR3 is CVISLWPEQYF. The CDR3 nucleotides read TGTGTCATCAGTTTATGGCCCGAGCAGTATTTC.

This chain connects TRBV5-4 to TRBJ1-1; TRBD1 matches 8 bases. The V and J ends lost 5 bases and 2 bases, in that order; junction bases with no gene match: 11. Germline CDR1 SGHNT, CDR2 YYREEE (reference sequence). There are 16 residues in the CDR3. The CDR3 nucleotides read TGTGCCAGCAGTTCGGACAACAGGGGGATTAACACTGAAGCTTTCTTT. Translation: CASSSDNRGINTEAFF.

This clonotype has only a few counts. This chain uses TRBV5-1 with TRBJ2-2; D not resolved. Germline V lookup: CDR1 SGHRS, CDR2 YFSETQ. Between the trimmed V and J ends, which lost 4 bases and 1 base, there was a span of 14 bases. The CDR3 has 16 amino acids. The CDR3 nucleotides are TGCGCCAGCAGCCCTTTTGGGGTAATGAACACCGGGGAGCTGTTTTTT. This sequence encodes CASSPFGVMNTGELFF.

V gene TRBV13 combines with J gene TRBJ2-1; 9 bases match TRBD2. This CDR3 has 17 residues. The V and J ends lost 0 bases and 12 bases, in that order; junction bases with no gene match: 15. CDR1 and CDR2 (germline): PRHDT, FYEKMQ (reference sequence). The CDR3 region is CASSLGGVGSGSHGQFF. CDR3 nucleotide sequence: TGTGCCAGCAGCTTAGGCGGAGTTGGTAGCGGGAGTCATGGGCAGTTCTTC. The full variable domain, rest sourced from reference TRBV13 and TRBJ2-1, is AAGVIQSPRHLIKEKRETATLKCYPIPRHDTVYWYQQGPGQDPQFLISFYEKMQSDKGSIPDRFSAQQFSDYHSELNMSSLELGDSALYFCASSLGGVGSGSHGQFFGPGTRLTVL.

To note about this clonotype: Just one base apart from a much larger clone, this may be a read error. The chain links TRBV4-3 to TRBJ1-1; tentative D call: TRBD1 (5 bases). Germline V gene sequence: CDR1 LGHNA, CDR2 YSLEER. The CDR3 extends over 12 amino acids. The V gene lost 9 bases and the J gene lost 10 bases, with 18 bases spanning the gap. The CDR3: CARSNPQGGAFF. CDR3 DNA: TGCGCCAGGAGCAACCCCCAGGGAGGAGCTTTCTTT.

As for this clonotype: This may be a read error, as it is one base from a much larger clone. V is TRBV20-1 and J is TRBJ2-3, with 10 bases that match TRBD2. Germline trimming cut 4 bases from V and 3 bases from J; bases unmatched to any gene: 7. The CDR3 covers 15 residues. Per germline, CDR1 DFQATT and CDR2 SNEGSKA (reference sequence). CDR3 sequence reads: CSAIEREGETDTQYF. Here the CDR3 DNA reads TGCAGTGCTATCGAGCGGGAGGGGGAGACAGATACGCAGTATTTT.

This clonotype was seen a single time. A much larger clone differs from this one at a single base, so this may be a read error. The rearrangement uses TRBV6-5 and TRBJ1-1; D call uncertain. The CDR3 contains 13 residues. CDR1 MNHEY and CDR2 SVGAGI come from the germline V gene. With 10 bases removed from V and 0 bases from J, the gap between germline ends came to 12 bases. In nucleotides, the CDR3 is TGTGCCACCAGCTCGGACGTGAACACTGAAGCTTTCTTT. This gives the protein CATSSDVNTEAFF.

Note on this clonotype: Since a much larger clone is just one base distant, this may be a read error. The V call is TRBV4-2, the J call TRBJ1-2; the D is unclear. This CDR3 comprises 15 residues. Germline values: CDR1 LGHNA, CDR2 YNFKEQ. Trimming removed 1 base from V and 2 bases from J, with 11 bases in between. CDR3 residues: CASSQVPGENYGYTF. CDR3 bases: TGTGCCAGCAGCCAAGTCCCCGGGGAGAACTATGGCTACACCTTC.

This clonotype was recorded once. The CDR3 sequence is CASSKQGDVIDIQYF. The DNA of the CDR3 is TGTGCCAGCAGTAAGCAGGGAGACGTAATTGACATTCAGTACTTC. The rearrangement uses TRBV5-6 and TRBJ2-4; the D gene could be TRBD1 or TRBD2 (5 bases each). The ends were cut back, 5 bases at V and 8 bases at J, with 20 bases in the middle. The germline gives CDR1 SGHDT, CDR2 YYEEEE. CDR3 length: 15 residues.